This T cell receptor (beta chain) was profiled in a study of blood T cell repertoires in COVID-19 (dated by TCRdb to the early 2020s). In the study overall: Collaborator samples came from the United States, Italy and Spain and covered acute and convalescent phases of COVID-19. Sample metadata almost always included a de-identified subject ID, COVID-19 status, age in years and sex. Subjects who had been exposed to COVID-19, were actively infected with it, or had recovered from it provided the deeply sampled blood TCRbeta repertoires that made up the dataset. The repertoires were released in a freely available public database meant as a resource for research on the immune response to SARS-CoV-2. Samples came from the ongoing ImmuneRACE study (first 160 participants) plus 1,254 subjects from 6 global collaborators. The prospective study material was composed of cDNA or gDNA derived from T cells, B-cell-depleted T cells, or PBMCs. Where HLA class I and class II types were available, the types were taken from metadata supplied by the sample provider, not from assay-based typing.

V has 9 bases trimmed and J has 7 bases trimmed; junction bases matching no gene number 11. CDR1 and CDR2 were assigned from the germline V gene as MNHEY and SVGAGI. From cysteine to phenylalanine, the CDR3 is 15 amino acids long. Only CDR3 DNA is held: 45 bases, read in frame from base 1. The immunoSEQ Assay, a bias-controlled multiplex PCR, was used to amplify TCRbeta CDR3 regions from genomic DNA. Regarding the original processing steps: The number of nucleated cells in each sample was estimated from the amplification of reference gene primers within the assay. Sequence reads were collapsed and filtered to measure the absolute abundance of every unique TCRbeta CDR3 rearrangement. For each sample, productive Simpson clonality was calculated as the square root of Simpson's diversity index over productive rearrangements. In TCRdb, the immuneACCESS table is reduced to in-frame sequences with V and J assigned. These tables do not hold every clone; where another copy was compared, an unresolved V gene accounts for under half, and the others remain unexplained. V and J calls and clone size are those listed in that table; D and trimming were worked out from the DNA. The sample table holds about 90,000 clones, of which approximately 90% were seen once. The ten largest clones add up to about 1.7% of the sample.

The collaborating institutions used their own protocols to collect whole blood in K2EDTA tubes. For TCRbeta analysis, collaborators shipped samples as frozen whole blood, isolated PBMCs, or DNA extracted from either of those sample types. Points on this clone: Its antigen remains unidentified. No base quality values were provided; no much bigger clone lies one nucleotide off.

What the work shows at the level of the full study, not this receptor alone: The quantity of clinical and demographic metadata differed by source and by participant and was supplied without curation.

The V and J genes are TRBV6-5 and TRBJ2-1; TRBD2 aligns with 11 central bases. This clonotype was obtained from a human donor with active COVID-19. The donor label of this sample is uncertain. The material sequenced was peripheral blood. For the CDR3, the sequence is CASEVAGGRGNEQFF. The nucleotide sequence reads TGTGCCAGTGAGGTAGCGGGGGGGCGTGGGAATGAGCAGTTCTTC.